This T cell receptor (beta chain) was sequenced for a study of OX40 agonist ivuxolimab in advanced cancers. The CDR3 covers 14 residues. Trimming left V 1 base short and J 0 bases short, with 5 bases between. Germline CDR1 reads MNHEY; CDR2 reads SMNVEV (reference sequence). Profiling relied on immunoSEQ multiplex PCR, and the TCRdb table lists in-frame clones only, not all of them. There are some 53,000 clones in the sample; 85% to 95% occur only once, and less than 15% lies in the top ten. The receptor was derived from an adult with an advanced solid tumor such as melanoma, head and neck, liver or kidney cancer. Sequencing was performed on CD4+ or CD8+ T cells sorted from blood, taken in a trial of the OX40 agonist ivuxolimab. V and J are TRBV27 and TRBJ2-3; D possibly uses TRBD1 or TRBD2 (5 bases each). The CDR3 DNA sequence: TGTGCCAGCAGTTTATGGGACAGCACAGATACGCAGTATTTT. Amino acids: CASSLWDSTDTQYF.